The T cell receptor (beta chain) under discussion was sequenced for a study of T cells in Graves' hyperthyroidism and ophthalmopathy. Authors of the study amplified TCR beta CDR3 regions from RNA transcripts. The TCR CDR3 first-round RT-PCR relied on the HTBI primer set. Each CDR3 protein gets one entry after TCRdb re-called the multiplex PCR reads with MiXCR. The sample lists more than 350,000 distinct CDR3 sequences, 15% occurring once. The study based diagnoses on clinical symptoms, serum thyroxine and TRAb, thyroid ultrasound and orbital computed tomography. Ten or more counts support this clonotype. V lost 0 bases and J 5 bases, leaving 9 bases between the germline ends. The germline V gene has CDR1 LNHNV and CDR2 YYDKDF (reference sequence). The CDR3 length is 14 residues.

The chain joins TRBV15 to TRBJ2-3; D possibly uses TRBD1 or TRBD2 (6 bases each). The TCR originated in a woman in her thirties with Graves' hyperthyroidism. Sequencing was performed on blood. CDR3 sequence: CATSRERGVDTQYF. The CDR3 DNA reads as TGTGCCACCAGCAGAGAAAGGGGGGTAGATACGCAGTATTTT. Filled out from reference TRBV15 and TRBJ2-3, the complete variable domain reads DAMVIQNPRYQVTQFGKPVTLSCSQTLNHNVMYWYQQKSSQAPKLLFHYYDKDFNNEADTPDNFQSRRPNTSFCFLDIRSPGLGDTAMYLCATSRERGVDTQYFGPGTRLTVL.